This T cell receptor beta chain was found in a study of shared clonotypes between healthy human individuals. Study-level results: Sampling included only blood; tissue repertoires likely differ.

Looked up from germline, CDR1 is SEHNR and CDR2 is FQNEAQ (reference sequence). The V gene lost 5 bases and the J gene lost 3 bases, with 17 bases spanning the gap. The CDR3 has 15 amino acids. 200 to 250 ng DNA, tens of thousands of T cell genomes, went into each sorted-subset replicate PCR. Only in-frame clones appear in the TCRdb table, and some are missing; sequencing was by immunoSEQ multiplex PCR. The sample comprises some 2,100,000 clones, approximately 94% of which are singletons, and 0.1% to 0.15% rests with the top ten. With respect to this clone: Its antigen is not identified.

CD45RA-negative memory and CD45RA+ naive subsets were split from the CD4+ cells. The source of this sequence is a man aged 18 to 35 in good health. The V and J genes are TRBV7-9 and TRBJ2-7, with D possibly being TRBD1 (5 bases). Sequencing was performed on naive CD4+ T cells sorted from blood. Subset indicated: CD45RA+ positively selected. CDR3 DNA: TGTGCCAGCAGCCCCGGCCCCCAGGGCCTCTACGAGCAGTACTTC. Translating gives CASSPGPQGLYEQYF.